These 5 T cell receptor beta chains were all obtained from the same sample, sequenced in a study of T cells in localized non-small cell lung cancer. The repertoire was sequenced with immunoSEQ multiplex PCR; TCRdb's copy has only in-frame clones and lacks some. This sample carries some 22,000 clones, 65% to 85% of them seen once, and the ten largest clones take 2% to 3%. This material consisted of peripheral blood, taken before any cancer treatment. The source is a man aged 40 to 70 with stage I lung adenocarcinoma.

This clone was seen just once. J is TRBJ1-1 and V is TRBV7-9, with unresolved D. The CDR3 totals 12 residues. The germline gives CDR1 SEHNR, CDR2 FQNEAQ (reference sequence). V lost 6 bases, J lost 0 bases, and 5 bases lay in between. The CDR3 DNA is TGTGCCAGCAGTTCAGTGAACACTGAAGCTTTCTTT. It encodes CASSSVNTEAFF.

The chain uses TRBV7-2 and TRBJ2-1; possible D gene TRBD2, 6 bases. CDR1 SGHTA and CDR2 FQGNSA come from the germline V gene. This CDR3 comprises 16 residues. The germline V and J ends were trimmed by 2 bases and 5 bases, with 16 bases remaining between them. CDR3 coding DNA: TGTGCCAGCAGCTTATACCCCGGGCGGGGCCACAATGAGCAGTTCTTC. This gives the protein CASSLYPGRGHNEQFF.

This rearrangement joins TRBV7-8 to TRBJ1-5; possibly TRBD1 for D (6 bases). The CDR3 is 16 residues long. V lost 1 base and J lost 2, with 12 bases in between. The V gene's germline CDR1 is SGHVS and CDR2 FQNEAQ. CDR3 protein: CASSLEGGFGNQPQHF. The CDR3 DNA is TGTGCCAGCAGCTTAGAAGGGGGGTTTGGCAATCAGCCCCAGCATTTT.

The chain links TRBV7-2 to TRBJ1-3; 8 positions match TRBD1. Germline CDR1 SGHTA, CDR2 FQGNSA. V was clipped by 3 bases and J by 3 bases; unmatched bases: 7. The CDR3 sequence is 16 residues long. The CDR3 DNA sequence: TGTGCCAGCAGCTTTCGGCAGGGGGCTATTGGAAACACCATATATTTT. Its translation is CASSFRQGAIGNTIYF.

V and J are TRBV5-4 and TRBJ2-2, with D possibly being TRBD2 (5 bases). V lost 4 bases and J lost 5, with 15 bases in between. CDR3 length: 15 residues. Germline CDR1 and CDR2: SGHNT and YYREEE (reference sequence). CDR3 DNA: TGTGCCAGCAGCAGGACTCATGTTGAGACCGGGGAGCTGTTTTTT. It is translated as CASSRTHVETGELFF.